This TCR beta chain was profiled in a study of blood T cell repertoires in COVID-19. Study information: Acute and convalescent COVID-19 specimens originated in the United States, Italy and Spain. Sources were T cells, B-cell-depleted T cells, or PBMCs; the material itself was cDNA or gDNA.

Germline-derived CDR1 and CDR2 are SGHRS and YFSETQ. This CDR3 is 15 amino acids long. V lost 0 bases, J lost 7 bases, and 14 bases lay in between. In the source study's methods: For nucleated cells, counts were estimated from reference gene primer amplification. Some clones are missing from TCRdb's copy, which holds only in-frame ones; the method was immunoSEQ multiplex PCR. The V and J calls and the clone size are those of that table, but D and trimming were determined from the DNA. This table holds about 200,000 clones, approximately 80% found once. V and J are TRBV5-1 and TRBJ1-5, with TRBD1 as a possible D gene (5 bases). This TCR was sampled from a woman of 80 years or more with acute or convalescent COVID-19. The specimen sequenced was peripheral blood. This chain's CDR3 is CASSLGSGEGQPQHF. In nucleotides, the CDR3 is TGCGCCAGCAGCTTGGGTTCGGGGGAGGGACAGCCCCAGCATTTT.